Listed here are 17 T cell receptor beta chains from one sample, sequenced in a study of Ad26.COV2.S vaccination and SARS-CoV-2 variants. Treatment in this sample: roughly 19 received Ad26.COV2.S at low or high dose, single or two shots; 5 received placebo; per-sample allocation not given. Samples were taken on day 63 after the first vaccine or placebo injection. TCRdb keeps only in-frame clones here, not all; method: immunoSEQ multiplex PCR. The table lists about 440,000 clones, less than 95% of them singletons. This sample comprised peripheral blood, obtained in a trial of Ad26.COV2.S vaccine versus placebo. The receptor source for this set is a person aged 18-65 years who received the Ad26.COV2.S COVID-19 vaccine or a placebo.

The chain has TRBV6-5 and TRBJ1-2; D gene uncertain. Germline V CDR1 and CDR2: MNHEY, SVGAGI. This CDR3 is 12 amino acids long. Trimming took 7 bases from V and 3 from J, leaving 9 bases between them. CDR3: CASTRTYYGYTF. The CDR3, as DNA: TGTGCCAGCACCCGGACCTACTATGGCTACACCTTC.

The chain joins TRBV5-4 to TRBJ2-4; the D is unclear. The germline V and J ends were trimmed by 2 bases and 0 bases, with 12 bases remaining between them. Germline lookup yields CDR1 SGHNT and CDR2 YYREEE (reference sequence). This CDR3 contains 16 residues. The CDR3 region has the DNA TGTGCCAGCAGCTTCCGAGGACCCAGAGCCAAAAACATTCAGTACTTC. Amino acids: CASSFRGPRAKNIQYF.

In its sample, this clone was seen a few times. The genes are TRBV10-3 and TRBJ1-2; no firm D call. The V gene's germline CDR1 is ENHRY and CDR2 SYGVKD. Trimming left V 2 bases short and J 2 bases short, with 15 bases between. The CDR3 length is 16 residues. The CDR3: CAISEIRRRSNYGYTF. Here the CDR3 DNA reads TGTGCCATCAGTGAGATTAGACGGAGATCAAACTATGGCTACACCTTC.

This sequence joins TRBV7-8 and TRBJ2-1; 7 bases match TRBD2. Trimming cost V 5 bases and J 0 bases; bases outside gene matches: 4. Germline V gene sequence: CDR1 SGHVS, CDR2 FQNEAQ. CDR3 length: 15 residues. CDR3 region: CASSHTSDSYNEQFF. The CDR3 DNA follows: TGTGCCAGCAGCCATACTAGCGACTCCTACAATGAGCAGTTCTTC.

The V and J genes are TRBV11-1 and TRBJ1-1; D is unclear. The CDR3 has 12 residues. With 3 bases removed from V and 7 bases from J, the gap between germline ends came to 9 bases. Germline loops: CDR1 SGHAT, CDR2 FQDESV (reference sequence). The CDR3 is CASSFDTLEAFF. The CDR3 DNA reads TGTGCCAGCAGCTTCGACACCCTTGAAGCTTTCTTT. The whole variable domain, filled in from reference TRBV11-1 and TRBJ1-1, reads EAEVAQSPRYKITEKSQAVAFWCDPISGHATLYWYRQILGQGPELLVQFQDESVVDDSQLPKDRFSAERLKGVDSTLKIQPAELGDSAMYLCASSFDTLEAFFGQGTRLTVV.

The V and J genes are TRBV2 and TRBJ1-4; D uncertain. The CDR3 contains 13 residues. The V and J ends lost 4 bases and 5 bases respectively, with 8 bases between them. The germline V gene encodes CDR1 SNHLY and CDR2 FYNNEI. CDR3 nucleotides: TGTGCCAGCAGTGGGGGATGGAATGAAAAACTGTTTTTT. Its protein product is CASSGGWNEKLFF.

This chain joins TRBV7-3 and TRBJ2-1; D tentatively fits TRBD1 or TRBD2 (6 bases each). Trimming stripped 2 bases from V and 3 bases from J, with 11 bases between. There are 15 residues in the CDR3. Looked up from germline, CDR1 is SGHTA and CDR2 is FQGTGA. CDR3 nucleotide sequence: TGTGCCAGCAGCTTAGTAGGAGGGGGCTACAATGAGCAGTTCTTC. This encodes CASSLVGGGYNEQFF.

The V gene is TRBV3-1 (or the pseudogene TRBV3-2), the J gene TRBJ2-7; D might be TRBD1 or TRBD2, each matching 5 bases. CDR3 length equals 11 residues. Germline V gene sequence: CDR1 LGHDT, CDR2 YNNKEL (reference sequence). With 4 bases removed from V and 9 bases from J, the gap between germline ends came to 10 bases. CDR3 DNA sequence: TGTGCCAGCAGCCTTCAGGGAGCGCAGTACTTC. This translates into CASSLQGAQYF.

The chain joins TRBV29-1 to TRBJ2-3; TRBD2 matches 7 bases. CDR1 and CDR2 (germline): SQVTM, ANQGSEA. The V segment lost 4 bases and the J segment 1 base; nucleotides outside the gene matches: 11. The CDR3 is made up of 16 amino acids. The DNA of the CDR3 is TGCAGCGTTGTTGCGGGGAGGGCCGTTGGCACAGATACGCAGTATTTT. Translated: CSVVAGRAVGTDTQYF.

The gene calls are TRBV29-1 and TRBJ2-3; the match to TRBD2 covers 7 bases. CDR1 and CDR2 (germline): SQVTM, ANQGSEA. Germline trimming cut 1 base from V and 11 bases from J; bases unmatched to any gene: 3. CDR3 length equals 11 residues. As DNA, the CDR3 is TGCAGCGTTGAAGGTGGGAGGGAGCAGTATTTT. Protein product: CSVEGGREQYF.

The chain carries TRBV10-3 and TRBJ1-4, with 9 bases identical to TRBD1. V was pared by 6 bases and J by 3 bases, with 5 bases of the junction left unmatched. Germline CDR1 and CDR2: ENHRY and SYGVKD. The CDR3 runs 15 residues. This chain's CDR3 is CAISPRQGANEKLFF. For the CDR3, the DNA is TGTGCCATCAGCCCCCGACAGGGGGCTAATGAAAAACTGTTTTTT.

The CDR3 bases are TGTGCCACGAGCCTTAGGGGGACCGCTCTCGCTCAGCCCCAGCATTTT. It yields the protein CATSLRGTALAQPQHF. This rearrangement joins TRBV15 to TRBJ1-5; D possibly corresponds to TRBD1 (6 bases). CDR1 is LNHNV and CDR2 is YYDKDF in the germline V gene (reference sequence). With 9 bases removed from V and 6 bases from J, the gap between germline ends came to 24 bases. CDR3 length equals 16 residues. The complete variable domain, with remaining parts taken from reference TRBV15 and TRBJ1-5, reads DAMVIQNPRYQVTQFGKPVTLSCSQTLNHNVMYWYQQKSSQAPKLLFHYYDKDFNNEADTPDNFQSRRPNTSFCFLDIRSPGLGDTAMYLCATSLRGTALAQPQHFGDGTRLSIL.

This chain's CDR3 is CASSVGMVGDRVYEQYF. For the CDR3, the DNA is TGTGCCAGCAGCGTAGGGATGGTGGGGGACAGGGTATACGAGCAGTACTTC. The gene calls are TRBV9 and TRBJ2-7, with 9 bases matching TRBD1. Germline CDR1 is SGDLS and CDR2 is YYNGEE. Losses at the gene ends were 0 bases for V and 4 bases for J; bases not matched to a gene: 11. The CDR3 runs 17 residues. The full variable domain, its missing parts supplied by reference TRBV9 and TRBJ2-7, is DSGVTQTPKHLITATGQRVTLRCSPRSGDLSVYWYQQSLDQGLQFLIQYYNGEERAKGNILERFSAQQFPDLHSELNLSSLELGDSALYFCASSVGMVGDRVYEQYFGPGTRLTVT.

The V and J genes are TRBV12-5 and TRBJ2-5; 7 nucleotides agree with TRBD1. Germline lookup yields CDR1 LGHNT and CDR2 FRNRAP. The CDR3 has 20 residues. With V trimmed by 0 bases and J by 4 bases, 20 bases remained unmatched. The CDR3 here is CASGLVSKRTGVSVGETQYF. CDR3 DNA: TGTGCTAGTGGTTTGGTTAGCAAGCGGACAGGCGTCTCGGTGGGAGAGACCCAGTACTTC.

The chain couples TRBV5-1 to TRBJ2-1, with 8 bases that match TRBD1. With V trimmed by 3 bases and J by 6 bases, 11 bases remained unmatched. The CDR3 is 16 residues long. Looked up from germline, CDR1 is SGHRS and CDR2 is YFSETQ. The CDR3 nucleotides read TGCGCCAGCAGCTCCAGGGGGCAGCTCGACCCCAATGAGCAGTTCTTC. Residues: CASSSRGQLDPNEQFF.

This rearrangement joins TRBV9 to TRBJ2-1; possibly TRBD1 for D (6 bases). Between the trimmed V and J ends, which lost 4 bases and 6 bases, there was a span of 20 bases. Germline V gene data show CDR1 as SGDLS and CDR2 as YYNGEE. The CDR3 length is 16 residues. In nucleotides, the CDR3 is TGTGCCAGCAGCCCCCGGACAGCAGGGGTACGCAATGAGCAGTTCTTC. It specifies CASSPRTAGVRNEQFF.

V gene TRBV11-3 combines with J gene TRBJ1-5, with a possible D match to TRBD1 (5 bases). The CDR3 spans 15 residues. Germline CDR1 and CDR2: SGHNT and YENEEA. Trimming left V 10 bases short and J 0 bases short, with 16 bases between. CDR3 region: CATPPGGYSNQPQHF. CDR3 DNA: TGTGCCACCCCACCGGGGGGGTATAGCAATCAGCCCCAGCATTTT.